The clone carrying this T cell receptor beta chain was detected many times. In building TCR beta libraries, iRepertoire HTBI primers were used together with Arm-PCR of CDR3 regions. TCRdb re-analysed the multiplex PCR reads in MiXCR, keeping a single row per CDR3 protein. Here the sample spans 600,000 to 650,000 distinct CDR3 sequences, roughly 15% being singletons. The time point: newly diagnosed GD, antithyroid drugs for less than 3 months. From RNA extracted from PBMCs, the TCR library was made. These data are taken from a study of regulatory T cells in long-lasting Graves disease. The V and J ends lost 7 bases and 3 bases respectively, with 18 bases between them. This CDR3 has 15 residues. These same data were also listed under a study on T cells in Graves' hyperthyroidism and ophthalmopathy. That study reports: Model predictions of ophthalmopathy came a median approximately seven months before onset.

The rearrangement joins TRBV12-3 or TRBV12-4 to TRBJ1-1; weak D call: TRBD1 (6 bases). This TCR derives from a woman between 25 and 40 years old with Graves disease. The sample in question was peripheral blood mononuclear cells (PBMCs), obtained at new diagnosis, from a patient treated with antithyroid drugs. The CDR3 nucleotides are TGTGCCAGCACCTCGGACAGCGAAAAACACACTGAAGCTTTCTTT. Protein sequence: CASTSDSEKHTEAFF.